These 8 T cell receptor beta chains came from one sample sequenced in a study of T cells in localized non-small cell lung cancer. Some clones are missing from TCRdb's copy, which holds only in-frame ones; the method was immunoSEQ multiplex PCR. Altogether around 50,000 clones are present, 70% to 90% being singletons, with the ten largest covering about 5%. This specimen was peripheral blood, taken before any cancer treatment. The source of these receptors is a woman aged 40-70 years with stage I lung adenocarcinoma.

This clone was counted a single time. The junction does not match germline at one end; this may be a read error. This rearrangement joins TRBV13 to TRBJ2-3; the D gene is possibly TRBD1 (6 bases). This CDR3 is 11 amino acids long. Germline CDR1 reads PRHDT; CDR2 reads FYEKMQ (reference sequence). The DNA of the CDR3 is TGTGCCAGCAGCTTAGGGGGGGCGATTCATTTT. This sequence encodes CASSLGGAIHF.

The rearrangement joins TRBV6-5 to TRBJ1-1; TRBD1 aligns across 7 bases. J lost 6 bases, V lost 6 bases, and 10 bases had no gene match. This CDR3 has 14 amino acids. Germline V gives CDR1 MNHEY, CDR2 SVGAGI. The CDR3 here is CASRQTGDSAEAFF. The CDR3 coding sequence is TGTGCCAGCAGACAAACAGGGGATTCGGCTGAAGCTTTCTTT.

The V gene is TRBV27, the J gene TRBJ2-5; the D gene is possibly TRBD1 (5 bases). This CDR3 region has 13 residues. V lost 5 bases and J lost 4, with 11 bases in between. CDR1 and CDR2 (germline): MNHEY, SMNVEV (reference sequence). CDR3 sequence (DNA): TGTGCCAGCAGTCCCGCAGGGTTAGAGACCCAGTACTTC. This sequence encodes CASSPAGLETQYF.

This chain links TRBV19 with TRBJ1-1, with D maybe TRBD1 (6 bases). The CDR3 totals 13 residues. V was clipped by 5 bases and J by 3 bases, with 10 bases between them. Germline V gives CDR1 LNHDA, CDR2 SQIVND (reference sequence). The CDR3 coding sequence is TGTGCCAGTAGTTTGGACAGTTACACTGAAGCTTTCTTT. Translating it yields CASSLDSYTEAFF.

V gene TRBV6-5 combines with J gene TRBJ2-7, with D perhaps TRBD1 (5 bases). Germline assignment: CDR1 MNHEY and CDR2 SVGAGI. This CDR3 has 13 amino acids. V lost 2 bases to trimming and J lost 4 bases, with 9 bases between them. For the CDR3, the DNA is TGTGCCAGCAGTTACGCGCAGGGTTACGAGCAGTACTTC. Amino acids: CASSYAQGYEQYF.

The chain employs TRBV7-2 and TRBJ2-7; tentatively, D is TRBD2 (6 bases). This CDR3 comprises 18 residues. CDR1 SGHTA and CDR2 FQGNSA come from the germline V gene. V lost 2 bases to trimming and J lost 1 base, with 21 bases between them. In DNA, the CDR3 is TGTGCCAGCAGCTTAATTTGGGTTAAGGGGAGGTCGTCCTACGAGCAGTACTTC. It yields the protein CASSLIWVKGRSSYEQYF.

This clone appeared a single time. The chain links TRBV19 to TRBJ2-3; D is possibly TRBD2 (6 bases). V lost 3 bases and J lost 8, with 9 bases in between. Germline values: CDR1 LNHDA, CDR2 SQIVND (reference sequence). The CDR3 contains 12 residues. The CDR3 region is CASSISGATQYF. The CDR3 DNA reads as TGTGCCAGTAGTATTTCGGGAGCTACGCAGTATTTT.

The rearrangement uses TRBV27 and TRBJ2-3, with D uncertain. The V gene lost 2 bases and the J gene lost 2 bases, with 5 bases spanning the gap. Germline CDR1 MNHEY, CDR2 SMNVEV (reference sequence). The CDR3 spans 13 residues. CDR3 sequence reads: CASSLDHTDTQYF. Written as DNA, the CDR3 is TGTGCCAGCAGTTTAGACCACACAGATACGCAGTATTTT.